This TCR beta chain was sequenced during a study of CDR3 diversity in severe acne. This clonotype was seen a few times. TCRdb independently ran MiXCR on the PCR reads; one entry per CDR3 protein. Among roughly 79,000 distinct CDR3 sequences listed, about 53% were seen once. This TCR was sampled from a male donor with severe acne vulgaris. The sequenced material came from blood.

CDR3 protein: CASKEGSYNEQFF. In DNA, the CDR3 is TGTGCCAGCAAGGAGGGCAGCTACAATGAGCAGTTCTTC. The chain recombines TRBV9 with TRBJ2-1; D is possibly TRBD2 (6 bases). The germline CDR1 and CDR2 sequences are SGDLS and YYNGEE. The CDR3 covers 13 residues. Trimming shortened V by 6 bases and J by 3 bases, and 10 bases separated the two germline ends.